The 27 T cell receptor beta chains reported below all come from one sample, sequenced in a study of identical twins (TCRdb year 2016). The protocol used for the library was 5' RACE. TCRdb shows the sequencer as Illumina HiSeq 2000. The public reads were run again by TCRdb, first through fastp at Q25 and then through MiXCR, and only productive beta chains were kept. All rows with the same CDR3 protein become a single entry with the most common DNA and genes. For this sample the table gives just under 550,000 distinct CDR3 sequences, of which 13% to 15% were detected only once. 0.44% of the sample goes to the ten largest clones. The data were also submitted as part of a second study, on yellow fever vaccine responses in identical twins.

Sequences were obtained from CD4+ T cells sorted from blood. All receptors come from a young woman in good health.

A few counts support this clonotype. The chain employs TRBV6-1 and TRBJ2-4; no clear D gene. The CDR3 is 16 residues long. Germline V CDR1 and CDR2: MNHNS, SASEGT. Trimming shortened V by 1 base and J by 4 bases, and 14 bases separated the two germline ends. The CDR3, as DNA: TGTGCCAGCAGTGAAGGCCTACTCATTCTAAAAAACATTCAGTACTTC. Amino acids: CASSEGLLILKNIQYF.

The chain couples TRBV28 to TRBJ2-1; possible D gene TRBD2, 5 bases. This CDR3 comprises 15 residues. V dropped 6 bases and J dropped 5 bases, with 17 bases sitting between them. CDR1 is MDHEN and CDR2 is SYDVKM in the germline V gene. The CDR3 nucleotides are TGTGCCAGCAGACTAGGGTGGGGAACCGACAATGAGCAGTTCTTC. Translation gives CASRLGWGTDNEQFF.

As for this clonotype: The germline gene is not matched at one end of the junction; a read error may be the cause. The rearrangement links TRBV28 to TRBJ2-1; D remains ambiguous. The CDR3 contains 16 residues. Germline loops: CDR1 MDHEN, CDR2 SYDVKM. The CDR3 DNA sequence: TGTGCCAGCAGTTTATTGAGCTTATCGGTCTACAATGAGCAGATCTTC. The encoded protein is CASSLLSLSVYNEQIF.

The chain recombines TRBV7-8 with TRBJ2-1, with 10 bases that match TRBD2. This CDR3 comprises 17 residues. V dropped 0 bases and J dropped 1; count of bases not matched to a gene: 3. The germline CDR1 and CDR2 sequences are SGHVS and FQNEAQ. The CDR3 DNA reads TGTGCCAGCAGCTTAGCTATAGCGGGAGGTTCCTACAATGAGCAGTTCTTC. This encodes CASSLAIAGGSYNEQFF.

This clonotype was recorded at least ten times. V usage is TRBV11-3 and J usage is TRBJ2-1; D not certain. Trimming cost V 0 bases and J 3 bases, with 9 bases left between them. The length of the CDR3 is 15 residues. Per germline, CDR1 SGHNT and CDR2 YENEEA. The CDR3 nucleotides read TGTGCCAGCAGCTTAGATTTAGCACTCTACAATGAGCAGTTCTTC. Translated: CASSLDLALYNEQFF.

The rearrangement uses TRBV11-2 and TRBJ2-7; D is possibly TRBD1 or TRBD2 (5 bases each). Germline lookup yields CDR1 SGHAT and CDR2 FQNNGV. CDR3 length: 16 amino acids. Trimming stripped 2 bases from V and 2 bases from J, with 16 bases between. The CDR3 loop is CASSLSSGPGTYEQYF. The CDR3 DNA reads as TGTGCCAGCAGCTTATCTTCGGGACCTGGGACCTACGAGCAGTACTTC. The whole variable domain, remainder taken from reference TRBV11-2 and TRBJ2-7, is EAGVAQSPRYKIIEKRQSVAFWCNPISGHATLYWYQQILGQGPKLLIQFQNNGVVDDSQLPKDRFSAERLKGVDSTLKIQPAKLEDSAVYLCASSLSSGPGTYEQYFGPGTRLTVT.

There are a few counts of this clonotype. The chain is built from TRBV5-6 and TRBJ2-7; a weak D match, TRBD1 (6 bases). Trimming cost V 2 bases and J 9 bases, with 9 bases left between them. Germline lookup yields CDR1 SGHDT and CDR2 YYEEEE. This CDR3 spans 11 amino acids. The CDR3 DNA reads as TGTGCCAGCAGCTTAACAGGGACGCAGTACTTC. This translates into CASSLTGTQYF.

J is TRBJ2-1 and V is TRBV24-1, with 9 bases that match TRBD1. This CDR3 contains 15 residues. The germline gives CDR1 KGHDR, CDR2 SFDVKD. V shed 3 bases, J shed 13 bases, and the junction held 12 bases outside the gene matches. CDR3 sequence reads: CATSDPTGQGLGQFF. CDR3 DNA sequence: TGTGCCACCAGTGATCCGACGGGACAGGGTTTGGGACAGTTCTTC.

The chain links TRBV14 to TRBJ2-3; perhaps TRBD2 as D (6 bases). The CDR3 length is 18 residues. V lost 4 bases to trimming and J lost 6 bases, with 26 bases between them. Germline V gene sequence: CDR1 SGHDN, CDR2 FVKESK. The CDR3 DNA is TGTGCCAGCAGCCCCCACCGGATGACTGGCGGGGCCACGGATACGCAGTATTTT. Protein: CASSPHRMTGGATDTQYF.

The genes are TRBV7-9 and TRBJ2-1; D gene ambiguous. CDR1 and CDR2 (germline): SEHNR, FQNEAQ (reference sequence). Deletions cut 2 bases from V and 7 bases from J, with 21 bases between. This CDR3 is built from 17 residues. CDR3 loop: CASSLFRVSTDFNEQFF. The CDR3 DNA sequence: TGTGCCAGCAGCTTATTTCGGGTCTCCACCGATTTTAATGAGCAGTTCTTC.

This clonotype was detected only a few times. V is TRBV11-3 and J is TRBJ2-1, with 9 bases fitting TRBD1. The trim removed 6 bases at V and 7 bases at J, leaving 10 bases unmatched. The CDR3 contains 15 residues. From germline, CDR1 is SGHNT and CDR2 YENEEA. The CDR3 coding sequence is TGTGCCAGCAGTTATACAGGGGGCGATTGGAATGAGCAGTTCTTC. Translating gives CASSYTGGDWNEQFF.

The chain joins TRBV25-1 to TRBJ2-2; unclear D gene. Trimming pared 4 bases from V and 5 bases from J, leaving 11 bases between. The germline gives CDR1 MGHDK, CDR2 SYGVNS. The CDR3 has 14 residues. The chain's CDR3 is CASSGPRRTGELFF. The CDR3 region has the DNA TGTGCCAGCAGTGGGCCCAGGCGTACCGGGGAGCTGTTTTTT.

The V and J genes are TRBV27 and TRBJ2-1; D call uncertain. The CDR3 extends over 13 amino acids. Germline CDR1 MNHEY, CDR2 SMNVEV (reference sequence). The V end lost 4 bases, the J end lost 4 bases, and 8 bases lay between the germline ends. The CDR3 DNA reads TGTGCCAGCAGTTGGCAGCCTTACAATGAGCAGTTCTTC. Translation: CASSWQPYNEQFF.

This clonotype was recorded at least ten times. The chain is built from TRBV10-3 and TRBJ1-1, with D hard to call. Between the trimmed V and J ends, which lost 5 bases and 1 base, there was a span of 8 bases. Germline CDR1 ENHRY, CDR2 SYGVKD. The CDR3 length is 13 residues. This CDR3 reads CAISPQSNTEAFF. CDR3 bases: TGTGCCATCAGTCCTCAATCGAACACTGAAGCTTTCTTT.

This clonotype has a count of ten or more. CDR3 sequence: CASRNRDRGNYNEQFF. The CDR3 DNA reads TGTGCCAGCAGAAACCGGGACAGGGGCAACTACAATGAGCAGTTCTTC. The rearrangement uses TRBV12-3 or TRBV12-4 and TRBJ2-1; 10 bases agree with TRBD1. The CDR3 consists of 16 residues. J was trimmed by 3 bases and V by 6 bases; bases with no gene match: 8.

The genes are TRBV2 and TRBJ2-5, with TRBD2 as a possible D gene (5 bases). This CDR3 comprises 14 residues. Germline V CDR1 and CDR2: SNHLY, FYNNEI. Trimming cost V 6 bases and J 2 bases, with 13 bases left between them. The CDR3 protein is CASRVGLSQETQYF. CDR3 coding DNA: TGTGCCAGCAGGGTTGGACTGAGTCAAGAGACCCAGTACTTC.

This clonotype was counted only a few times. CDR3 sequence (DNA): TGCGCCAGCAGCTCCACAGCGGGAGGGCCATCCGAGCAGTACTTC. It codes for CASSSTAGGPSEQYF. The chain links TRBV5-1 to TRBJ2-7; 10 nucleotides match TRBD2. CDR3 size: 15 residues. Germline trimming cut 3 bases from V and 6 bases from J; bases unmatched to any gene: 9. Germline loops: CDR1 SGHRS, CDR2 YFSETQ.

This clonotype appeared once. The rearrangement uses TRBV24-1 and TRBJ2-7, with 7 positions matching TRBD1. Germline CDR1 reads KGHDR; CDR2 reads SFDVKD. Trimming cost V 4 bases and J 4 bases; bases outside gene matches: 3. CDR3 length: 13 amino acids. The CDR3 bases are TGTGCCACCAGTGAACCGGGACAGTACGAGCAGTACTTC. This codes for CATSEPGQYEQYF.

The chain joins TRBV12-3 or TRBV12-4 to TRBJ2-7; 9 bases align to TRBD2. CDR3 length: 14 amino acids. V shed 6 bases and J 3 bases; nucleotides not matched to a gene: 6. The DNA of the CDR3 is TGTGCCAGCAGAATGACTAGCGGTAACTACGAGCAGTACTTC. Its protein product is CASRMTSGNYEQYF.

The chain carries TRBV6-2 or TRBV6-3 and TRBJ2-1; 16 nucleotides align to TRBD2. The CDR3 totals 20 residues. Germline trimming cut 6 bases from V and 7 bases from J; bases unmatched to any gene: 18. Germline-derived CDR1 and CDR2 are MNHEY and SVGEGT. Here the CDR3 DNA reads TGTGCCAGCAGCCAACGACCGGGGACTAGCGGGAGGGCCATTGGGAATGAGCAGTTCTTC. Translation gives CASSQRPGTSGRAIGNEQFF.

This clonotype was seen more than once but under ten times. The chain recombines TRBV7-2 with TRBJ2-3, with 8 positions matching TRBD2. There are 16 residues in the CDR3. V lost 3 bases, J lost 6 bases, and 11 bases stayed unmatched. CDR1 SGHTA and CDR2 FQGNSA come from the germline V gene. CDR3: CASSLVAGLSGDTQYF. The CDR3 region has the DNA TGTGCCAGCAGCTTGGTAGCGGGATTGAGTGGTGATACGCAGTATTTT.

This chain uses TRBV5-1 with TRBJ2-2, with D possibly TRBD2 on 6 matching bases. The CDR3 extends over 16 amino acids. The germline V and J ends were trimmed by 1 base and 0 bases, with 10 bases remaining between them. The germline CDR1 and CDR2 sequences are SGHRS and YFSETQ. CDR3 nucleotide sequence: TGCGCCAGCAGCTTGTACGGCGGGGCGAACACCGGGGAGCTGTTTTTT. This gives the protein CASSLYGGANTGELFF. Based on the CDR3 plus reference TRBV5-1 and TRBJ2-2, the full variable domain is KAGVTQTPRYLIKTRGQQVTLSCSPISGHRSVSWYQQTPGQGLQFLFEYFSETQRNKGNFPGRFSGRQFSNSRSEMNVSTLELGDSALYLCASSLYGGANTGELFFGEGSRLTVL.

The chain uses TRBV12-3 or TRBV12-4 and TRBJ2-1; TRBD2 aligns across 11 bases. The V gene end was trimmed by 6 bases and the J gene end by 8 bases; junction bases not matched to a gene: 18. This CDR3 comprises 18 residues. The CDR3 DNA reads as TGTGCCAGCAGCTTTAGACTAGCGGGATGGTCCGGGAGGGATGAGCAGTTCTTC. This translates into CASSFRLAGWSGRDEQFF.

There are a few counts of this clonotype. CDR3 protein: CASSSTTTGGAVNEQFF. The CDR3 DNA reads TGTGCCAGCAGTTCCACAACTACAGGGGGCGCAGTCAATGAGCAGTTCTTC. This chain links TRBV12-3 or TRBV12-4 with TRBJ2-1; 9 nucleotides match TRBD1. Trimming at V came to 4 bases and at J to 6 bases, leaving 13 bases not matched to a gene. The CDR3 contains 17 residues.

This clonotype was recorded a few times. J is TRBJ1-1 and V is TRBV5-1, with D tentatively TRBD1 (6 bases). The CDR3 spans 15 residues. V was clipped by 4 bases and J by 1 base, with 14 bases between them. Germline V gene data show CDR1 as SGHRS and CDR2 as YFSETQ. CDR3 sequence reads: CASSREGHSNTEAFF. The CDR3 DNA reads as TGCGCCAGCAGCCGGGAGGGACATTCGAACACTGAAGCTTTCTTT.

This clonotype appeared many times. This chain links TRBV5-1 with TRBJ2-3; TRBD2 aligns across 7 bases. The germline CDR1 and CDR2 sequences are SGHRS and YFSETQ. This CDR3 is 17 amino acids long. Losses at the gene ends were 4 bases for V and 1 base for J; bases not matched to a gene: 12. The CDR3 sequence: CASSNGLVLLGTDTQYF. The CDR3 nucleotides read TGCGCCAGCAGCAACGGACTAGTTCTTCTAGGCACAGATACGCAGTATTTT.

The J gene is TRBJ2-1, the V gene TRBV25-1, with a tentative D call TRBD1 (6 bases). Trimming took 7 bases from V and 8 from J, leaving 15 bases between them. CDR1 and CDR2 (germline): MGHDK, SYGVNS. CDR3 length equals 13 residues. The CDR3 loop is CASTWTVNHEQFF. DNA of the CDR3: TGTGCCAGCACATGGACAGTTAACCATGAGCAGTTCTTC. The complete variable domain, with remaining parts taken from reference TRBV25-1 and TRBJ2-1, reads EADIYQTPRYLVIGTGKKITLECSQTMGHDKMYWYQQDPGMELHLIHYSYGVNSTEKGDLSSESTVSRIRTEHFPLTLESARPSHTSQYLCASTWTVNHEQFFGPGTRLTVL.